The subject of this entry is one T cell receptor beta chain. What it recognizes is unknown. This sample was taken from a study of blood T cells in healthy people across ages. Per sample, at least 5.5 micrograms of total RNA were extracted. This CDR3 is 16 amino acids long. J was trimmed by 5 bases and V by 0 bases; bases with no gene match: 2. Study conclusions and caveats: Per-million-T-cell TCR beta diversity fell roughly linearly with age. It was held that the diversity estimates obtained from one million T cells were underestimates.

A second PCR of roughly 7 to 11 cycles used a sample-barcoded 5' primer and a J-beta primer mix. TCRdb re-analysed the 5' RACE reads in MiXCR, keeping a single row per CDR3 protein. This sample has approximately 700,000 distinct CDR3 sequences, with approximately 31% found just once. The specimen was blood. The receptor was isolated from a woman older than 75 in good health. This chain uses TRBV12-3 or TRBV12-4 with TRBJ2-1; 12 positions match TRBD2. The CDR3 DNA is TGTGCCAGCAGTTTAGCCGGGACTAGCGGGCACAATGAGCAGTTCTTC. The encoded protein is CASSLAGTSGHNEQFF.